This entry lists 19 T cell receptor beta chains sequenced from one sample in a study of blood T cells in healthy people across ages. Primed by a sample-barcoded 5' primer and a J-beta primer mix, a second PCR proceeded for 7 to 11 cycles. TCRdb redid the calling of the 5' RACE reads with MiXCR, one entry per CDR3 protein. Altogether 1,500,000 or so distinct CDR3 sequences are present, around 59% being singletons, with the ten largest covering 6.7%. The sequenced material came from blood. The receptor set was obtained from a man between 18 and 29 years old in good health.

A note on this clonotype: The germline gene is not matched at one end of the junction; a read error may be the cause. V usage is TRBV9 and J usage is TRBJ2-3; 7 nucleotides agree with TRBD2. Germline V gene data show CDR1 as SGDLS and CDR2 as YYNGEE. The CDR3 runs to 16 residues. The DNA for the CDR3 is TGTGCCAGCAGCGTAGTTAGCGGGCCTAGCACAGATATGCAGTATTTT. It yields the protein CASSVVSGPSTDMQYF. The variable domain in full, with the rest retrieved from reference TRBV9 and TRBJ2-3, is DSGVTQTPKHLITATGQRVTLRCSPRSGDLSVYWYQQSLDQGLQFLIQYYNGEERAKGNILERFSAQQFPDLHSELNLSSLELGDSALYFCASSVVSGPSTDMQYFGPGTRLTVL.

As regards this clonotype: A read error may be the cause here, since a much bigger clone is one base away. The chain combines TRBV27 with TRBJ2-1; D is perhaps TRBD2 (6 bases). Looked up from germline, CDR1 is MNHEY and CDR2 is SMNVEV (reference sequence). Trimming shortened V by 6 bases and J by 7 bases, and 16 bases separated the two germline ends. The CDR3 length is 14 residues. CDR3 in amino acids: CASSGGLTQNEQFF. The CDR3 DNA follows: TGTGCCAGCAGCGGGGGACTTACGCAAAATGAGCAGTTCTTC.

This clonotype has just a few counts. The chain joins TRBV12-3 or TRBV12-4 to TRBJ1-6, with no clear D. Trimming stripped 5 bases from V and 4 bases from J, with 9 bases between. The CDR3 consists of 14 residues. The CDR3 DNA follows: TGTGCCAGCAGTCCAGCGGGATATAATTCACCCCTCCACTTT. Translated: CASSPAGYNSPLHF.

This clonotype was seen a single time. The rearrangement uses TRBV6-2 or TRBV6-3 and TRBJ2-7, with D hard to call. Germline V lookup: CDR1 MNHEY, CDR2 SVGEGT. CDR3 length: 15 residues. The V end was cut by 7 bases, the J end by 3 bases, with 19 bases between. CDR3 nucleotide sequence: TGTGCCAGCACTAAACTGGGGTCAGAGCACTACGAGCAGTACTTC. Translation gives CASTKLGSEHYEQYF.

This chain connects TRBV6-5 to TRBJ1-4; D gene ambiguous. CDR1 MNHEY and CDR2 SVGAGI come from the germline V gene. V dropped 8 bases and J dropped 2 bases, with 15 bases sitting between them. This CDR3 is built from 15 residues. This CDR3 is CASGIRRGTNEKLFF. DNA for the CDR3: TGTGCCAGCGGGATCAGGAGAGGGACTAATGAAAAACTGTTTTTT.

The chain carries TRBV12-3 or TRBV12-4 and TRBJ2-7; the D is unclear. CDR3 length: 13 residues. V was trimmed by 5 bases and J by 3 bases, leaving 11 bases between them. CDR3 sequence reads: CASSPYSGYEQYF. The CDR3 nucleotides are TGTGCCAGCAGTCCATACAGTGGCTACGAGCAGTACTTC.

This clonotype has only one observation. V gene TRBV20-1 combines with J gene TRBJ2-5, with 10 bases aligning to TRBD2. The J call may not be correct, given that the DNA end is closer to TRBJ2-7. Germline assignment: CDR1 DFQATT and CDR2 SNEGSKA (reference sequence). CDR3 length equals 17 residues. CDR3 coding DNA: TGCAGTGCTACACACGGGACTAGCGAACGATACTCCTACGAGCAGTACTTC. It is translated as CSATHGTSERYSYEQYF.

The chain is built from TRBV10-3 and TRBJ2-5; a weak D match, TRBD2 (6 bases). From germline, CDR1 is ENHRY and CDR2 SYGVKD. V was trimmed by 2 bases and J by 2 bases, leaving 15 bases between them. The CDR3 runs 16 residues. The CDR3: CAISEGTERTQETQYF. The CDR3 nucleotides are TGTGCCATCAGTGAGGGGACTGAGCGGACGCAAGAGACCCAGTACTTC.

This clonotype was recorded a few times. The J gene is TRBJ2-4, the V gene TRBV14; D tentatively fits TRBD1 or TRBD2 (5 bases each). The germline V and J ends were trimmed by 4 bases and 8 bases, with 9 bases remaining between them. The V gene's germline CDR1 is SGHDN and CDR2 FVKESK. The CDR3 sequence is 12 residues long. The CDR3 nucleotides read TGTGCCAGCAGCCGGGACCGGGACATTCAGTACTTC. Protein product: CASSRDRDIQYF. Complete variable domain (other parts from reference TRBV14 and TRBJ2-4): EAGVTQFPSHSVIEKGQTVTLRCDPISGHDNLYWYRRVMGKEIKFLLHFVKESKQDESGMPNNRFLAERTGGTYSTLKVQPAELEDSGVYFCASSRDRDIQYFGAGTRLSVL.

The chain joins TRBV7-2 to TRBJ2-7; tentatively, D is TRBD1 (5 bases). The length of the CDR3 is 15 residues. V was cut by 2 bases and J by 2 bases, with 13 bases left in between. Germline CDR1 reads SGHTA; CDR2 reads FQGNSA. The CDR3, as DNA: TGTGCCAGCAGCTTAAGTCACCGGACAACCTACGAGCAGTACTTC. Translation gives CASSLSHRTTYEQYF.

The CDR3 bases are TGCAGCGTTGGTATTTCGGGCTCCTACAATGAGCAGTTCTTC. Protein product: CSVGISGSYNEQFF. The chain links TRBV29-1 to TRBJ2-1; D unclear. Germline assignment: CDR1 SQVTM and CDR2 ANQGSEA. Trimming shortened V by 4 bases and J by 0 bases, and 10 bases separated the two germline ends. There are 14 residues in the CDR3.

CDR3 sequence reads: CASSLLSGSYEQYF. Here the CDR3 DNA reads TGTGCCAGCAGTTTACTCTCCGGCTCCTACGAGCAGTACTTC. V and J are TRBV5-6 and TRBJ2-7; D is ambiguous. Germline lookup yields CDR1 SGHDT and CDR2 YYEEEE. V gave up 5 bases and J gave up 0 bases, with 12 bases separating them. CDR3 length equals 14 residues.

The chain combines TRBV5-6 with TRBJ2-1; D perhaps matches TRBD2 (5 bases). CDR1 is SGHDT, CDR2 YYEEEE, per germline. The CDR3 sequence is 16 residues long. The ends were cut back, 4 bases at V and 4 bases at J, with 18 bases in the middle. The CDR3 reads CASSPSWGAPYNEQFF. The CDR3 DNA is TGTGCCAGCAGCCCTTCTTGGGGAGCCCCTTACAATGAGCAGTTCTTC. The full variable domain, completed using reference TRBV5-6 and TRBJ2-1, is DAGVTQSPTHLIKTRGQQVTLRCSPKSGHDTVSWYQQALGQGPQFIFQYYEEEERQRGNFPDRFSGHQFPNYSSELNVNALLLGDSALYLCASSPSWGAPYNEQFFGPGTRLTVL.

This clonotype was recorded once. The chain has TRBV7-6 and TRBJ1-1, with a weak D call TRBD1 (6 bases). This CDR3 has 12 residues. The V end lost 5 bases, the J end lost 7 bases, and 11 bases lay between the germline ends. CDR1 SGHVS and CDR2 FNYEAQ come from the germline V gene. The CDR3: CASSPLDSEAFF. The DNA for the CDR3 is TGTGCCAGCAGCCCACTGGACAGTGAAGCTTTCTTT.

This chain uses TRBV11-2 with TRBJ1-2; 9 bases fit TRBD1. Germline V CDR1 and CDR2: SGHAT, FQNNGV. CDR3 length equals 16 residues. V lost 1 base, J lost 3 bases, and 6 bases stayed unmatched. CDR3 sequence reads: CASSLVPTGGDYGYTF. DNA of the CDR3: TGTGCCAGCAGCTTAGTCCCGACAGGGGGTGACTATGGCTACACCTTC.

This chain joins TRBV5-1 and TRBJ1-6; D is unclear. The CDR3 covers 15 residues. The ends were cut back, 0 bases at V and 5 bases at J, with 9 bases in the middle. CDR1 SGHRS and CDR2 YFSETQ come from the germline V gene. Here the CDR3 DNA reads TGCGCCAGCAGCTTGGATCGCCAGAATAATTCACCCCTCCACTTT. It yields the protein CASSLDRQNNSPLHF.

The V and J genes are TRBV3-1 and TRBJ1-1; D possibly corresponds to TRBD1 (5 bases). The CDR3 loop spans 13 amino acids. Germline V lookup: CDR1 LGHDT, CDR2 YNNKEL (reference sequence). With 4 bases removed from V and 1 base from J, the gap between germline ends came to 7 bases. CDR3 sequence reads: CASSRGRNTEAFF. In nucleotides, the CDR3 is TGTGCCAGCAGCCGGGGACGGAACACTGAAGCTTTCTTT.

This clonotype was seen a few times. The rearrangement uses TRBV12-3 or TRBV12-4 and TRBJ2-6; D is unclear. Trimming pared 7 bases from V and 0 bases from J, leaving 4 bases between. This CDR3 spans 13 amino acids. The CDR3 DNA reads TGTGCCAGCATTACCTCTGGGGCCAACGTCCTGACTTTC. Translation gives CASITSGANVLTF.

The chain combines TRBV28 with TRBJ2-5, with 9 bases that match TRBD2. The J call may be incorrect, as the DNA end agrees better with TRBJ2-7. Germline lookup yields CDR1 MDHEN and CDR2 SYDVKM. The CDR3 loop spans 17 amino acids. CDR3 residues: CASSLSLLAGGPHEQYF. CDR3 in DNA: TGTGCCAGCAGTTTATCCTTACTGGCGGGGGGGCCCCACGAGCAGTACTTC.